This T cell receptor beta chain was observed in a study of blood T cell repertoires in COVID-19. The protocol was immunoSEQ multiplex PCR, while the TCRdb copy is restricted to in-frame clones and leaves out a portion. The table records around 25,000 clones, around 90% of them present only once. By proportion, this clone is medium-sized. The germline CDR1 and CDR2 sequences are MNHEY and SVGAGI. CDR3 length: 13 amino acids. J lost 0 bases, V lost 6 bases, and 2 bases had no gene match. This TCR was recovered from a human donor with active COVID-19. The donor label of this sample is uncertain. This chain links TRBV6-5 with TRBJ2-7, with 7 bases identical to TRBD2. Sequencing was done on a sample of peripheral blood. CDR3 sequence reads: CASRGGSSYEQYF. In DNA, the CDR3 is TGTGCCAGCAGGGGGGGGAGCTCCTACGAGCAGTACTTC.